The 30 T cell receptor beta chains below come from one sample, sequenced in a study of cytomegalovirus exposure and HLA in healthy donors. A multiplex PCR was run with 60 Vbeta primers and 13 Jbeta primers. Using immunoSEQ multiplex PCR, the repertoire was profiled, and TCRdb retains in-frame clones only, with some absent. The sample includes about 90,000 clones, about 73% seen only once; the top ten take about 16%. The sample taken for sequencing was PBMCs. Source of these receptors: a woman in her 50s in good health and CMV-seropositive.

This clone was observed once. The CDR3 loop reads CASSLDFTGTRGYTF. The DNA of the CDR3 is TGTGCCAGCAGCTTAGATTTTACAGGGACTAGGGGCTACACCTTC. The chain links TRBV7-9 to TRBJ1-2; TRBD1 might be the D (6 bases). Germline CDR1 and CDR2: SEHNR and FQNEAQ (reference sequence). This CDR3 region has 15 residues. The V gene lost 1 base and the J gene lost 8 bases, with 17 bases spanning the gap.

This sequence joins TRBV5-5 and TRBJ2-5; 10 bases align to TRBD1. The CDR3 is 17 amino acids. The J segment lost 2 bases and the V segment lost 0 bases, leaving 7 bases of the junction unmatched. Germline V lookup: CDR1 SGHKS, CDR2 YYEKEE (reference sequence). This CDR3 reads CASSLVGTGARQETQYF. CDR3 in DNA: TGTGCCAGCAGCTTGGTAGGGACAGGGGCCCGGCAAGAGACCCAGTACTTC. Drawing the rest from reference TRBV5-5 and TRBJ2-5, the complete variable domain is DAGVTQSPTHLIKTRGQQVTLRCSPISGHKSVSWYQQVLGQGPQFIFQYYEKEERGRGNFPDRFSARQFPNYSSELNVNALLLGDSALYLCASSLVGTGARQETQYFGPGTRLLVL.

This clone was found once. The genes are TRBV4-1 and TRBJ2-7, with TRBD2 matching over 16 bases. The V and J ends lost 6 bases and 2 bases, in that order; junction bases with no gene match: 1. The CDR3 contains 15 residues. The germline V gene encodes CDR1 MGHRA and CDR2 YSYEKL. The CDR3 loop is CASRGLAGGTYEQYF. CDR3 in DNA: TGCGCCAGCAGGGGACTAGCGGGAGGGACCTACGAGCAGTACTTC.

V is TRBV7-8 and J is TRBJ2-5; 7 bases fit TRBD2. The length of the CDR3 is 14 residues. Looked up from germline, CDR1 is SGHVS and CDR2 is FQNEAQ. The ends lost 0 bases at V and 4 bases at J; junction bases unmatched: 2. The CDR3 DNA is TGTGCCAGCAGCTTAGCAGGGACTATAGAGACCCAGTACTTC. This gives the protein CASSLAGTIETQYF.

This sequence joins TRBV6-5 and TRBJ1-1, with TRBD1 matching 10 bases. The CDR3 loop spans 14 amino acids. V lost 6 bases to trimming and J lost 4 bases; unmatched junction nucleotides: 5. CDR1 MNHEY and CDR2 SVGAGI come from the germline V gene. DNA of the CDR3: TGTGCCAGCAGAAGACAGGGGGCGCGCACTGAAGCTTTCTTT. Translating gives CASRRQGARTEAFF.

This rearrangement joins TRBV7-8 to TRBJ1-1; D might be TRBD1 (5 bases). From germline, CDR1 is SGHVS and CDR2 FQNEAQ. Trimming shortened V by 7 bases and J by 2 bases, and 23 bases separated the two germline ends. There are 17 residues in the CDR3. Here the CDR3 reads CASTSSSRGGVNTEAFF. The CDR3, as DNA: TGTGCCAGCACCTCCTCGAGTCGGGGGGGGGTAAACACTGAAGCTTTCTTT.

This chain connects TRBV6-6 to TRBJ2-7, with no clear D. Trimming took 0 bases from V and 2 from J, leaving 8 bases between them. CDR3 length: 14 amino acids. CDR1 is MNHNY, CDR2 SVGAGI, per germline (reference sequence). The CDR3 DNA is TGTGCCAGCAGTTACTCGAGGAATCCCTACGAGCAGTACTTC. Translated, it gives CASSYSRNPYEQYF.

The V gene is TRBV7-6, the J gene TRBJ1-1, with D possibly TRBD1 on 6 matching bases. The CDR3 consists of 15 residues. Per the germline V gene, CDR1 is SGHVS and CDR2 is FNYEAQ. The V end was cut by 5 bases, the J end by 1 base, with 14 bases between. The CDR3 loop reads CASSRIAGANTEAFF. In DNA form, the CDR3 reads TGTGCCAGCAGCCGAATCGCGGGGGCGAACACTGAAGCTTTCTTT.

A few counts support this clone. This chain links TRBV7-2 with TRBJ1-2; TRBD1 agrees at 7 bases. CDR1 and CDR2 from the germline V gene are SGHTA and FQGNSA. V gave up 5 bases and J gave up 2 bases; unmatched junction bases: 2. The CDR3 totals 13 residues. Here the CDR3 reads CASSPQGNYGYTF. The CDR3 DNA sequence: TGTGCCAGCAGCCCACAGGGGAACTATGGCTACACCTTC.

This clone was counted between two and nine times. This chain's CDR3 is CASSPRGTGEGEKLFF. As DNA, the CDR3 is TGTGCCAGCAGTCCACGAGGGACAGGCGAGGGTGAAAAACTGTTTTTT. This chain connects TRBV6-6 to TRBJ1-4; 8 positions agree with TRBD1. Trimming at V came to 5 bases and at J to 7 bases, leaving 12 bases not matched to a gene. The CDR3 consists of 16 residues. CDR1 is MNHNY, CDR2 SVGAGI, per germline (reference sequence).

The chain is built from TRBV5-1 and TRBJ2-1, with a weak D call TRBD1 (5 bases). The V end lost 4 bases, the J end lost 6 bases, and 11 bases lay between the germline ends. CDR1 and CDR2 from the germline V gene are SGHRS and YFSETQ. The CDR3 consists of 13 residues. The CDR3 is CASSPLGVNEQFF. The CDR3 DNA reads TGCGCCAGCAGCCCCCTAGGGGTCAATGAGCAGTTCTTC.

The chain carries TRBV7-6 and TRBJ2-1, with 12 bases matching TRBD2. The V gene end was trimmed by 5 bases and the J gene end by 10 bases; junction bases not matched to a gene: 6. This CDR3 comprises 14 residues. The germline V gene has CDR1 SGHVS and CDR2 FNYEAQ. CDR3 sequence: CASSQGLAGLEQFF. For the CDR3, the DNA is TGTGCCAGCAGCCAGGGACTAGCGGGTTTGGAGCAGTTCTTC.

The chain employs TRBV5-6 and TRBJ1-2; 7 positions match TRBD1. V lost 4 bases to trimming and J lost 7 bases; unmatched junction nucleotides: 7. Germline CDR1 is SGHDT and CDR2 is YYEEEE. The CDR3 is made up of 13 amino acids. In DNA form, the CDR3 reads TGTGCCAGCAGCCCGACAGGGTTTCGTGGCTACACCTTC. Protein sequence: CASSPTGFRGYTF.

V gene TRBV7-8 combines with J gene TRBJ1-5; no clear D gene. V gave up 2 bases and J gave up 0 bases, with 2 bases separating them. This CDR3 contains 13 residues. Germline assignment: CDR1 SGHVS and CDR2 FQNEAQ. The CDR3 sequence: CASSLLSNQPQHF. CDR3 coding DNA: TGTGCCAGCAGCTTACTTAGCAATCAGCCCCAGCATTTT.

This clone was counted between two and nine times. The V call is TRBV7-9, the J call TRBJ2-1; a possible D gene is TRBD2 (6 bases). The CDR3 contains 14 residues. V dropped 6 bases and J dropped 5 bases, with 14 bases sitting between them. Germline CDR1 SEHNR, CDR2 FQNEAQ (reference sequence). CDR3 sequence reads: CASRSGTPNNEQFF. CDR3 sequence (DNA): TGTGCCAGCAGGTCCGGGACTCCGAACAATGAGCAGTTCTTC.

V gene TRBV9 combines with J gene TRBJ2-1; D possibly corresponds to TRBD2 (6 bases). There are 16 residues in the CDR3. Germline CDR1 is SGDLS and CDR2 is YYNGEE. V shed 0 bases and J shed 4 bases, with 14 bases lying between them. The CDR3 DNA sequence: TGTGCCAGCAGCGTAGATCCGGGGGTGGAATACAATGAGCAGTTCTTC. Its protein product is CASSVDPGVEYNEQFF. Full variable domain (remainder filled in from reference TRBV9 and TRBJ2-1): DSGVTQTPKHLITATGQRVTLRCSPRSGDLSVYWYQQSLDQGLQFLIQYYNGEERAKGNILERFSAQQFPDLHSELNLSSLELGDSALYFCASSVDPGVEYNEQFFGPGTRLTVL.

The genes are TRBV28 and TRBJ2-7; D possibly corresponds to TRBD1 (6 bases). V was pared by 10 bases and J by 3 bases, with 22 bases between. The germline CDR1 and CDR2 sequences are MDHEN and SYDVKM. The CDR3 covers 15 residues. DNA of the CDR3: TGTGCCACCCGAAAGATGGGGGCAGGGAACTACGAGCAGTACTTC. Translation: CATRKMGAGNYEQYF. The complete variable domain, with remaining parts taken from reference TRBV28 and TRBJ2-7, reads DVKVTQSSRYLVKRTGEKVFLECVQDMDHENMFWYRQDPGLGLRLIYFSYDVKMKEKGDIPEGYSVSREKKERFSLILESASTNQTSMYLCATRKMGAGNYEQYFGPGTRLTVT.

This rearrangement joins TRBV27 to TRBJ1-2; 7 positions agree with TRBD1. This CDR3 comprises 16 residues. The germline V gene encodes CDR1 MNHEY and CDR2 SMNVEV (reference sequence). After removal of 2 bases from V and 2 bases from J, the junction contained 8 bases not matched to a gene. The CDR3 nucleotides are TGTGCCAGCAGTTTAGTCACGGACAGGAAGAACTATGGCTACACCTTC. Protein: CASSLVTDRKNYGYTF.

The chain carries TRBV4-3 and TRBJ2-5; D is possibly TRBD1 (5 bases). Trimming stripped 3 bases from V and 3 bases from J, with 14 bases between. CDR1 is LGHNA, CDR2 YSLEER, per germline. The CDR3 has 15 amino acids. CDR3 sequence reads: CASSHVKTGKETQYF. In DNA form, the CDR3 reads TGCGCCAGCAGCCATGTAAAAACAGGAAAAGAGACCCAGTACTTC.

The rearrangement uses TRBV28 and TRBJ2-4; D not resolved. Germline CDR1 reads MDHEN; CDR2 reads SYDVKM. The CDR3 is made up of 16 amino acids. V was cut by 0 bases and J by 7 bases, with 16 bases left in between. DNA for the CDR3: TGTGCCAGCAGTTTATGGCGCGGAGCCTCAAGTAACATTCAGTACTTC. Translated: CASSLWRGASSNIQYF.

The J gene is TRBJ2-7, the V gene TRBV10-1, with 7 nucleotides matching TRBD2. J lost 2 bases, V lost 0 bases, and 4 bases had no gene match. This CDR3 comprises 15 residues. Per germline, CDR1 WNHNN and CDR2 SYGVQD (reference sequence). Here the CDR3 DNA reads TGCGCCAGCAGTGAGTCGGCTAGCGGAACCTACGAGCAGTACTTC. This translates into CASSESASGTYEQYF.

The CDR3 spells CASSRGSGDADTQYF. The DNA of the CDR3 is TGTGCCAGCAGCCGAGGTTCGGGAGACGCAGATACGCAGTATTTT. This sequence joins TRBV4-2 and TRBJ2-3, with D possibly being TRBD2 (6 bases). Trimming took off 4 bases at V and 4 bases at J, with 15 bases between the two ends. From germline, CDR1 is LGHNA and CDR2 YNFKEQ. The CDR3 has 15 residues.

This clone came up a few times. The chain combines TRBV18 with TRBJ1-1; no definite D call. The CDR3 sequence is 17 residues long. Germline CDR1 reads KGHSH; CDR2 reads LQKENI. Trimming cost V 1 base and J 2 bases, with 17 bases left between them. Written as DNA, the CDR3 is TGTGCCAGCTCACCACTTGAGGTCACTTCTCCAAACACTGAAGCTTTCTTT. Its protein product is CASSPLEVTSPNTEAFF.

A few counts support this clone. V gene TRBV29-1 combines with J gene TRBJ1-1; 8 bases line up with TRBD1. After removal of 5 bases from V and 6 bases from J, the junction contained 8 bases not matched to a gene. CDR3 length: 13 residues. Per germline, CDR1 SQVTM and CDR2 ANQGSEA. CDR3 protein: CSVKGTGYSEAFF. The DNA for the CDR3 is TGCAGCGTTAAAGGGACAGGATACTCTGAAGCTTTCTTT.

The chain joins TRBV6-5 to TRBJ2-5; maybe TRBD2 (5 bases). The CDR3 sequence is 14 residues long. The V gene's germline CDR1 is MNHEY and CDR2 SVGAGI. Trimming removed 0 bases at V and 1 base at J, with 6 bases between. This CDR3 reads CASSYSRAQETQYF. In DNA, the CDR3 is TGTGCCAGCAGTTACTCGAGGGCCCAAGAGACCCAGTACTTC.

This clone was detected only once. The CDR3 region has the DNA TGTGCCAGCACCCCCGGGGATACGCAGTATTTT. Translating it yields CASTPGDTQYF. The V gene is TRBV2, the J gene TRBJ2-3; no reliable D call. The CDR3 covers 11 residues. The V and J ends lost 7 bases and 6 bases respectively, with 8 bases between them. CDR1 is SNHLY, CDR2 FYNNEI, per germline. The variable domain in full, with the rest retrieved from reference TRBV2 and TRBJ2-3, is EPEVTQTPSHQVTQMGQEVILRCVPISNHLYFYWYRQILGQKVEFLVSFYNNEISEKSEIFDDQFSVERPDGSNFTLKIRSTKLEDSAMYFCASTPGDTQYFGPGTRLTVL.

This CDR3 reads CASSLTGGNTEAFF. CDR3 coding DNA: TGTGCCAGCAGTTTGACAGGGGGTAACACTGAAGCTTTCTTT. The chain employs TRBV6-5 and TRBJ1-1; 9 positions match TRBD1. Germline loops: CDR1 MNHEY, CDR2 SVGAGI. The CDR3 is made up of 14 amino acids. Trimming removed 4 bases from V and 2 bases from J; junction bases left unmatched: 2.

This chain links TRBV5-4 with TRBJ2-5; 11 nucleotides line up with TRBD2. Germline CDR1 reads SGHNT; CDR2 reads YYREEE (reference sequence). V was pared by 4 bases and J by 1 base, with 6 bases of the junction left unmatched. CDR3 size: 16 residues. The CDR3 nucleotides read TGTGCCAGCAGCAGCCCAGGACTAGCGGGCCAAGAGACCCAGTACTTC. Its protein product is CASSSPGLAGQETQYF.

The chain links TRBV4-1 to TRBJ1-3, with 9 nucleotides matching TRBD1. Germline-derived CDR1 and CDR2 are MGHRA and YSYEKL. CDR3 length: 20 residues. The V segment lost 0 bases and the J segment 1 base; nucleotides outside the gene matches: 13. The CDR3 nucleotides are TGCGCCAGCAGCCAAGATAAAGGGACAGGGAAGGGTAGATCTGGAAACACCATATATTTT. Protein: CASSQDKGTGKGRSGNTIYF.

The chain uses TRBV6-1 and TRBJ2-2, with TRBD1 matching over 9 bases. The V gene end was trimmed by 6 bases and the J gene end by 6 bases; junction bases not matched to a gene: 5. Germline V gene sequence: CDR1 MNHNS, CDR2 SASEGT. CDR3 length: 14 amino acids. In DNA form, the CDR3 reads TGTGCCAGCAGGGGGGACAGGGCCCCCGGGGAGCTGTTTTTT. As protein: CASRGDRAPGELFF.